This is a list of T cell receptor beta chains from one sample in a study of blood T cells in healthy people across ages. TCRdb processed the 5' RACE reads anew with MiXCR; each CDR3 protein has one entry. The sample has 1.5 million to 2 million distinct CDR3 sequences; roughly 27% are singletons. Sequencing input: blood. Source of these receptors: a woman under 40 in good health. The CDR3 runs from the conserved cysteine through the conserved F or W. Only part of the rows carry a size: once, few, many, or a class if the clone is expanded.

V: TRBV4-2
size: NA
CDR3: CVSSQVGQGIGELFF

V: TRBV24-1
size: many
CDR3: CATRGIQETQYF

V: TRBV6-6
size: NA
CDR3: CASSNSGEETQYF

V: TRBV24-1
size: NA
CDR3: CATSSQGWHEQFF

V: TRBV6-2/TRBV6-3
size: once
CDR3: CVSSYGPGADTGELFF

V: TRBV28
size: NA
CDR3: CASSQGDISSYEQYF

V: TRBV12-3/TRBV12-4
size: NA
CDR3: CASSMTGRSGNTIYF

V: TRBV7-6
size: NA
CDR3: CASSRDRGHTIYF

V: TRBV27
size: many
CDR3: CASSFGGVGSSDYGYTF

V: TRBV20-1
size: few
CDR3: CSARGGSGRNYNEQFF

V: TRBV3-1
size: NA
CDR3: CASSQAITAAYEQYF

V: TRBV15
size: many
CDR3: CATSREVAGAGEQFF

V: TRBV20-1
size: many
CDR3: CSAFIGGAEETQYF

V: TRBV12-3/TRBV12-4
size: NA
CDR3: CASSLIRNEQYF

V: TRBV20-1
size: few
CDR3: CSARRGQQGTEAFF

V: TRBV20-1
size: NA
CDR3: CSARDLNSDGQFGYYEQYF

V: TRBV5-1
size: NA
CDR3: CASSLDREWNEKLFF

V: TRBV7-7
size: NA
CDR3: CASTAGQGLETQYF

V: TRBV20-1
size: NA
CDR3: CSAVPGTSGVTGELFF

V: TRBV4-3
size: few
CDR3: CASSQDDLRERGGYTF

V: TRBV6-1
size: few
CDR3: CASSGGFLGNEQFF

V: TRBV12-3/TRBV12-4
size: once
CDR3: CASSYTGSERNEQFF

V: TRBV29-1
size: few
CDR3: CSVGRTGGSNEQFF

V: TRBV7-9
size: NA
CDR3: CASSPTDRQETQYF

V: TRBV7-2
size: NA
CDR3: CASSQRWDRGLLYGYTF

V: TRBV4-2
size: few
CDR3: CASTRDARRDNEQFF

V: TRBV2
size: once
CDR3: CASSPGMADTDTQYF

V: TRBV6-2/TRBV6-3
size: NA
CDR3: CASSRKAGAGANVLTF

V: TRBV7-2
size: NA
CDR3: CASSLSPGPFYGQYF

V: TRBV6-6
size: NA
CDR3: CASSYSRQGIRTYEQYF

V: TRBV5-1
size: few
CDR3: CASSPMLAGRTGELFF

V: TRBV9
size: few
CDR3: CASSVGPGIDEQYF

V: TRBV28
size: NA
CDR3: CASRGTAKPIALHF

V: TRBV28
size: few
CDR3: CAGIGGPYNEQFF

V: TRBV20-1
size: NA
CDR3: CSARVTGYSNQPQHF

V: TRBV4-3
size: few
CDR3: CASSRKTSGPYEQYF

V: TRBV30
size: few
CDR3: CAWEAGGYNEQFF

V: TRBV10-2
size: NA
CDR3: CASSVTVEGTEAFF

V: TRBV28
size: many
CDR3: CASSSSREQYF

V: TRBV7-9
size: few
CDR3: CASSSILNEQYF

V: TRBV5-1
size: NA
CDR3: CASSSLGQGDQYF

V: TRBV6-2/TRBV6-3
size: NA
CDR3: CASRKQGMAKNIQYF

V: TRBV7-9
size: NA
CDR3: CASSLVAAYPYGYTF